This T cell receptor beta chain comes out of a study of T-cell reconstitution after alpha-beta-depleted transplantation in children. Whole-study findings and limits: Roughly two months post-transplant, alpha-beta T cells reportedly originated from several hundred graft clones that had expanded. When one year had passed after transplant, most T-cell counts and diversity came from newly produced T cells. Day-60 TCRbeta diversity that was high in some patients was derived from surviving recipient T cells and thymic progenitors.

Preparation of the TCRbeta library involved a method that used unique molecular identifiers. MiXCR, run by TCRdb on the PCR reads, gives a single entry per CDR3 protein. The sample includes 200,000 to 250,000 distinct CDR3 sequences, about 25% of them seen just once. This clonotype was seen a few times. Its antigen is as yet unknown. CDR1 is DFQATT, CDR2 SNEGSKA, per germline (reference sequence). The CDR3 is 16 residues long. After removal of 6 bases from V and 4 bases from J, the junction contained 10 bases not matched to a gene. This sample comprised PBMCs, obtained before TCRalphabeta/CD19-depleted stem cell transplant. The origin of this receptor is a girl aged 2 to 10 with Fanconi anemia, due to receive a stem cell transplant. The V gene is TRBV20-1, the J gene TRBJ2-1, with 12 nucleotides matching TRBD2. The CDR3 loop reads CSALGLAGTLYNEQFF. CDR3 DNA sequence: TGCAGTGCCCTTGGACTAGCGGGGACACTTTACAATGAGCAGTTCTTC.